Listed here are 28 T cell receptor beta chains from one sample, sequenced in a study of post-analysis software for immune sequencing data. Each TCR beta cDNA library carried unique molecular identifiers. TCRdb re-analysed the PCR reads in MiXCR, keeping a single row per CDR3 protein. The sample has 550,000 to 700,000 distinct CDR3 sequences, 40% to 50% seen once. Study findings and constraints: In patients, five or six TRBV segments were more frequent than in controls, with TRBV5-6, TRBV5-1 and TRBV20-1 among them.

These receptors have no identified antigens. Sequenced sample: blood. Receptor source: a girl aged 10 to 17 with multiple sclerosis.

V gene TRBV7-2 combines with J gene TRBJ2-5, with 14 bases fitting TRBD2. CDR1 is SGHTA, CDR2 FQGNSA, per germline. The CDR3 loop spans 17 amino acids. The junction had 9 bases not matched to a gene; V was cut back by 3 bases and J by 6 bases. The CDR3 loop is CASSFGTSGSWRQTQYF. CDR3 bases: TGTGCCAGCAGCTTCGGGACTAGCGGGAGTTGGAGGCAGACCCAGTACTTC. Full variable domain (rest looked up from reference TRBV7-2 and TRBJ2-5): GAGVSQSPSNKVTEKGKDVELRCDPISGHTALYWYRQSLGQGLEFLIYFQGNSAPDKSGLPSDRFSAERTGGSVSTLTIQRTQQEDSAVYLCASSFGTSGSWRQTQYFGPGTRLLVL.

This clonotype was seen more than once but under ten times. The chain employs TRBV4-2 and TRBJ1-2, with D unclear. The CDR3 is made up of 14 amino acids. Germline V gene sequence: CDR1 LGHNA, CDR2 YNFKEQ. The ends were cut back, 5 bases at V and 9 bases at J, with 19 bases in the middle. CDR3 amino acids: CASSYDREKGRYTF. The CDR3 nucleotides are TGTGCCAGCAGCTACGACCGGGAGAAAGGACGCTACACCTTC.

In its sample, this clonotype was seen a few times. The gene calls are TRBV5-1 and TRBJ2-5, with 12 bases fitting TRBD2. This CDR3 has 14 residues. Trimming removed 7 bases from V and 0 bases from J; junction bases left unmatched: 1. Germline V gene sequence: CDR1 SGHRS, CDR2 YFSETQ. CDR3 nucleotide sequence: TGCGCCAGCCGACTAGCGGGAGACCAAGAGACCCAGTACTTC. Amino acid sequence: CASRLAGDQETQYF.

The J gene is TRBJ2-5, the V gene TRBV3-1; D is unclear. The end of the DNA aligns better with TRBJ2-7, so the J call may be wrong. From germline, CDR1 is LGHDT and CDR2 YNNKEL (reference sequence). The CDR3 spans 13 residues. The CDR3 protein is CASSQGNADEQYF. The CDR3, as DNA: TGTGCCAGCAGCCAAGGAAATGCGGACGAGCAGTACTTC.

The chain joins TRBV5-1 to TRBJ2-1; TRBD2 matches 11 bases. The DNA end lines up better with TRBJ2-7; the J call may be wrong. The CDR3 totals 15 residues. From germline, CDR1 is SGHRS and CDR2 YFSETQ. CDR3 nucleotides: TGCGCCAGCAGCAATAGCGGGGGGGCCTACAATGAGCAGTACTTC. Encoded protein: CASSNSGGAYNEQYF.

This clonotype was observed once. The chain employs TRBV10-3 and TRBJ2-5; 7 nucleotides align to TRBD2. Per the germline V gene, CDR1 is ENHRY and CDR2 is SYGVKD. This CDR3 region has 14 residues. Trimming removed 4 bases from V and 2 bases from J; junction bases left unmatched: 4. CDR3 region: CAISGSSGQETQYF. The CDR3 DNA sequence: TGTGCCATCAGTGGGTCTAGCGGACAAGAGACCCAGTACTTC.

The table lists this clonotype with a few counts. This sequence joins TRBV4-1 and TRBJ2-3, with D possibly being TRBD2 (6 bases). Trimming pared 3 bases from V and 0 bases from J, leaving 16 bases between. In germline, CDR1 is MGHRA, CDR2 YSYEKL. The CDR3 spans 17 residues. The chain's CDR3 is CASSHGIPSGSTDTQYF. The CDR3 region has the DNA TGCGCCAGCAGCCACGGTATCCCAAGCGGGAGCACAGATACGCAGTATTTT.

The table lists this clonotype with many counts. This chain connects TRBV6-4 to TRBJ2-1; TRBD2 matches at 9 bases. Germline trimming cut 0 bases from V and 7 bases from J; bases unmatched to any gene: 4. The CDR3 consists of 15 residues. The germline CDR1 and CDR2 sequences are MRHNA and SNTAGT. CDR3 protein: CASSDSSSGGNEQFF. DNA for the CDR3: TGTGCCAGCAGTGACTCGAGTAGCGGGGGAAATGAGCAGTTCTTC.

This rearrangement joins TRBV11-1 to TRBJ2-1; possibly TRBD1 or TRBD2 for D (5 bases each). Germline V gene data show CDR1 as SGHAT and CDR2 as FQDESV (reference sequence). Trimming removed 5 bases from V and 8 bases from J, with 28 bases in between. The CDR3 spans 18 residues. This CDR3 is CASSRTGGAAVDSDEQFF. In DNA, the CDR3 is TGTGCCAGCAGCCGCACAGGTGGGGCCGCCGTGGACTCGGATGAGCAGTTCTTC.

The V call is TRBV6-1, the J call TRBJ2-7; 9 bases agree with TRBD2. The CDR3 loop spans 14 amino acids. V trimming: 6 bases; J trimming: 0 bases; junction bases outside the gene matches: 3. The V gene's germline CDR1 is MNHNS and CDR2 SASEGT. The CDR3 sequence is CASSAGGPSYEQYF. For the CDR3, the DNA is TGTGCCAGCAGCGCGGGAGGGCCCTCCTACGAGCAGTACTTC.

In the case of this clonotype: At one boundary the junction diverges from the germline segment, which might be a read error. The V gene is TRBV12-3 or TRBV12-4, the J gene TRBJ2-7, with D possibly called TRBD1 or TRBD2 (5 bases each). This CDR3 contains 18 residues. The CDR3 DNA reads as TGCGCCAGCAGTGGCTTGTGGGGTGGGAGCCAGGGTTCCTACGAGCAGTACTTC. Residues: CASSGLWGGSQGSYEQYF.

This chain connects TRBV6-4 to TRBJ2-6; 10 bases fit TRBD2. V lost 7 bases and J lost 0; bases outside the gene matches: 6. In germline, CDR1 is MRHNA, CDR2 SNTAGT. The CDR3 runs to 17 residues. The CDR3 protein is CASNEGTSASGANVLTF. In nucleotides, the CDR3 is TGTGCCAGCAATGAGGGGACTAGCGCCTCTGGGGCCAACGTCCTGACTTTC.

This clonotype was seen once. V and J are TRBV12-3 or TRBV12-4 and TRBJ2-4, with TRBD2 matching 8 bases. The CDR3 totals 16 residues. J was trimmed by 1 base and V by 5 bases; bases with no gene match: 7. The CDR3 nucleotides are TGTGCCAGCAGTCCAATGACTAGCGTGGCCAAAAACATTCAGTACTTC. It translates to CASSPMTSVAKNIQYF.

The rearrangement joins TRBV7-9 to TRBJ1-2, with D possibly matching TRBD1 (6 bases). Per the germline V gene, CDR1 is SEHNR and CDR2 is FQNEAQ (reference sequence). V was trimmed by 6 bases and J by 6 bases, leaving 11 bases between them. This CDR3 comprises 12 residues. CDR3 coding DNA: TGTGCCAGCAGATTCTCAGGGGATGGCTACACCTTC. Translated: CASRFSGDGYTF.

This clonotype was detected only a few times. The chain employs TRBV11-2 and TRBJ1-5; D might be TRBD1 (5 bases). This CDR3 contains 12 residues. V lost 5 bases, J lost 11 bases, and 13 bases lay in between. Germline V gene data show CDR1 as SGHAT and CDR2 as FQNNGV. The CDR3, as DNA: TGTGCCAGCAGCCCTCAGGGCGCTGCCCAGCATTTT. It is translated as CASSPQGAAQHF.

The rearrangement joins TRBV30 to TRBJ2-7; D may be TRBD1 or TRBD2 (6 bases each). The CDR3 consists of 14 residues. V lost 1 base and J 1 base, leaving 11 bases between the germline ends. Germline lookup yields CDR1 GTSNPN and CDR2 SVGIG (reference sequence). The CDR3 sequence: CAWSEEGTSYEQYF. CDR3 nucleotides: TGTGCCTGGAGTGAGGAGGGGACATCCTACGAGCAGTACTTC.

This clonotype was counted between two and nine times. The rearrangement joins TRBV20-1 to TRBJ1-5; D perhaps matches TRBD1 (5 bases). CDR1 is DFQATT, CDR2 SNEGSKA, per germline (reference sequence). The CDR3 spans 14 residues. Trimming took off 4 bases at V and 0 bases at J, with 10 bases between the two ends. CDR3 protein: CSAKSGYSNQPQHF. The CDR3 DNA is TGCAGTGCTAAATCAGGGTATAGCAATCAGCCCCAGCATTTT.

The chain has TRBV29-1 and TRBJ2-7; the D is unclear. V gave up 4 bases and J gave up 1 base, with 11 bases separating them. The CDR3 has 13 amino acids. CDR1 SQVTM and CDR2 ANQGSEA come from the germline V gene. Written as DNA, the CDR3 is TGCAGCGTTGGGCAGGTCCTTTCCTACGAGCAGTACTTC. It codes for CSVGQVLSYEQYF.

The chain links TRBV6-5 to TRBJ1-6; no clear D gene. Deletions cut 6 bases from V and 10 bases from J, with 16 bases between. The CDR3 is made up of 14 amino acids. Germline lookup yields CDR1 MNHEY and CDR2 SVGAGI. CDR3 region: CASSLPTAGSPLHF. The CDR3 nucleotides read TGTGCCAGCAGCCTACCGACGGCGGGGTCACCCCTCCACTTT.

The CDR3 nucleotides are TGTGCCAGCAGCCTCGGAAGAAGGGGGCAACGGGGGGACTATGGCTACACCTTC. This encodes CASSLGRRGQRGDYGYTF. The rearrangement uses TRBV9 and TRBJ1-2, with 7 bases fitting TRBD1. The CDR3 runs 18 residues. Germline-derived CDR1 and CDR2 are SGDLS and YYNGEE. J was trimmed by 3 bases and V by 4 bases; bases with no gene match: 18.

V and J are TRBV7-8 and TRBJ2-5; 7 nucleotides align to TRBD1. Trimming cost V 3 bases and J 5 bases; bases outside gene matches: 3. Germline assignment: CDR1 SGHVS and CDR2 FQNEAQ. The CDR3 is 13 residues long. The CDR3: CASSFNRGETQYF. The CDR3, as DNA: TGTGCCAGCAGCTTTAACAGGGGCGAGACCCAGTACTTC. The full variable domain, rest sourced from reference TRBV7-8 and TRBJ2-5, is GAGVSQSPRYKVAKRGQDVALRCDPISGHVSLFWYQQALGQGPEFLTYFQNEAQLDKSGLPSDRFFAERPEGSVSTLKIQRTQQEDSAVYLCASSFNRGETQYFGPGTRLLVL.

The genes are TRBV29-1 and TRBJ1-2; D unclear. The CDR3 covers 12 residues. V was clipped by 3 bases and J by 4 bases, with 9 bases between them. Germline CDR1 reads SQVTM; CDR2 reads ANQGSEA. Here the CDR3 DNA reads TGCAGCGTTGAGGAGCTTCCCTATGGCTACACCTTC. It encodes CSVEELPYGYTF.

This clonotype was seen a few times. The chain combines TRBV29-1 with TRBJ1-2; 8 nucleotides agree with TRBD1. V dropped 4 bases and J dropped 4; count of bases not matched to a gene: 5. This CDR3 comprises 13 residues. Germline-derived CDR1 and CDR2 are SQVTM and ANQGSEA. The CDR3 nucleotides read TGCAGCGTTGCCCTTGGACAGGGCTATGGCTACACCTTC. Translation gives CSVALGQGYGYTF.

The rearrangement joins TRBV20-1 to TRBJ2-5, with D possibly being TRBD1 (6 bases). Trimming pared 0 bases from V and 4 bases from J, leaving 12 bases between. The CDR3 consists of 14 residues. Germline CDR1 DFQATT, CDR2 SNEGSKA (reference sequence). The CDR3 bases are TGCAGTGCTAGAGACGGCAGGGGCACAGAGACCCAGTACTTC. Translation gives CSARDGRGTETQYF.

On this clonotype: One end of the junction is discordant with germline, which a read error may explain. The J gene is TRBJ1-1, the V gene TRBV29-1, with no clear D. The CDR3 loop spans 14 amino acids. Germline V lookup: CDR1 SQVTM, CDR2 ANQGSEA. The CDR3 sequence is CSVEDPDQNAEAFF. The DNA of the CDR3 is TGCAGCGTTGAAGATCCAGACCAGAACGCTGAAGCTTTCTTT.

The rearrangement joins TRBV6-1 to TRBJ1-1, with a weak D call TRBD1 (5 bases). V lost 6 bases and J lost 2, with 13 bases in between. This CDR3 is 14 amino acids long. Looked up from germline, CDR1 is MNHNS and CDR2 is SASEGT. The CDR3 bases are TGTGCCAGCAGACGAACCCAGGGAAACACTGAAGCTTTCTTT. Its protein product is CASRRTQGNTEAFF.

This clonotype has just a few counts. This rearrangement joins TRBV5-1 to TRBJ2-7; D gene unclear. This CDR3 has 14 amino acids. V was shortened by 5 bases and J by 4 bases, with 16 bases between the two germline ends. CDR1 and CDR2 (germline): SGHRS, YFSETQ. The DNA of the CDR3 is TGCGCCAGCAGGCCAGAAGTGGGTTCATACGAGCAGTACTTC. This codes for CASRPEVGSYEQYF.

The chain employs TRBV11-2 and TRBJ2-1; tentatively, D is TRBD1 or TRBD2 (5 bases each). This CDR3 comprises 14 residues. From germline, CDR1 is SGHAT and CDR2 FQNNGV. Deletions cut 5 bases from V and 9 bases from J, with 17 bases between. The DNA for the CDR3 is TGTGCCAGCAGCCCAGGGAACCGGGGCACTGAGCAGTTCTTC. Translated: CASSPGNRGTEQFF.